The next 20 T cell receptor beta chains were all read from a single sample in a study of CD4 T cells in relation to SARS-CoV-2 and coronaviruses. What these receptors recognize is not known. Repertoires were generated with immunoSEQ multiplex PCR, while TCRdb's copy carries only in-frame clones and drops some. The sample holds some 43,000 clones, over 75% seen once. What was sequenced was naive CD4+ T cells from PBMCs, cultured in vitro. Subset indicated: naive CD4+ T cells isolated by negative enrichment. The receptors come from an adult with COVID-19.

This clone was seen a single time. The CDR3 loop is CATSSGYTDTQYF. In DNA, the CDR3 is TGTGCCACCTCTAGCGGGTACACAGATACGCAGTATTTT. The rearrangement joins TRBV2 to TRBJ2-3, with 8 bases matching TRBD2. The length of the CDR3 is 13 residues. The V gene's germline CDR1 is SNHLY and CDR2 FYNNEI. J was trimmed by 2 bases and V by 10 bases; bases with no gene match: 5.

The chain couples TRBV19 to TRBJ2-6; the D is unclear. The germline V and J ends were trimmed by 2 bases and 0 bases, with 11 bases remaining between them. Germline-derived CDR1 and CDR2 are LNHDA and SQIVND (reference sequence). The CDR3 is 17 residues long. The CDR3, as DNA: TGTGCCAGTAGTATACAGACCGCCGGCTCTGGGGCCAACGTCCTGACTTTC. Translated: CASSIQTAGSGANVLTF.

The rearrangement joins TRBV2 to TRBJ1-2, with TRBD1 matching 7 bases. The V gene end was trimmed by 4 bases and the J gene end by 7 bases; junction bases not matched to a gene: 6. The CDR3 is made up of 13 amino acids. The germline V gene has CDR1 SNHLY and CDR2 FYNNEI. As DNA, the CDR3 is TGTGCCAGCAGTGGTGGAACAGGGGCTGGCTACACCTTC. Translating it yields CASSGGTGAGYTF.

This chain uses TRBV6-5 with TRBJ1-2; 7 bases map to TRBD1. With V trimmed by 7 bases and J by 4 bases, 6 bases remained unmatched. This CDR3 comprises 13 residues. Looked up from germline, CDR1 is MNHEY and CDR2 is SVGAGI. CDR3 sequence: CASKDREGYGYTF. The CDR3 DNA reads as TGTGCCAGCAAAGACAGGGAAGGCTATGGCTACACCTTC.

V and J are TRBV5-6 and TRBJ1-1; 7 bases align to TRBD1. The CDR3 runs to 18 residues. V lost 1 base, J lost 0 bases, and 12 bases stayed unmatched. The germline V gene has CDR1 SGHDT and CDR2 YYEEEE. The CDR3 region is CASSLIGTVRFMNTEAFF. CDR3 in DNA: TGTGCCAGCAGCTTGATTGGGACAGTACGGTTCATGAACACTGAAGCTTTCTTT.

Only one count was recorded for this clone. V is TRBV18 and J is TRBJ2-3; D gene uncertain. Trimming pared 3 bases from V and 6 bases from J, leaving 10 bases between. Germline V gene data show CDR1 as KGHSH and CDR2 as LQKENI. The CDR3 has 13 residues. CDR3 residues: CASSPGTVDTQYF. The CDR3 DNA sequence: TGTGCCAGCTCACCGGGCACAGTGGATACGCAGTATTTT. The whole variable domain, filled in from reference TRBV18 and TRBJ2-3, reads NAGVMQNPRHLVRRRGQEARLRCSPMKGHSHVYWYRQLPEEGLKFMVYLQKENIIDESGMPKERFSAEFPKEGPSILRIQQVVRGDSAAYFCASSPGTVDTQYFGPGTRLTVL.

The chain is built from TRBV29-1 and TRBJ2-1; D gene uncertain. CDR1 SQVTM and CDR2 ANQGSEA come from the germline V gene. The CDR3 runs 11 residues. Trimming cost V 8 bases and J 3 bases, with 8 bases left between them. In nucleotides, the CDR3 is TGCAGCTCGGAGATCTACAATGAGCAGTTCTTC. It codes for CSSEIYNEQFF.

For the CDR3, the DNA is TGTGCCAGCAGCCTTCAGGGGGAGGCCAAAAACATTCAGTACTTC. Residues: CASSLQGEAKNIQYF. V gene TRBV7-9 combines with J gene TRBJ2-4; 7 positions match TRBD1. Germline V CDR1 and CDR2: SEHNR, FQNEAQ (reference sequence). CDR3 length: 15 residues. V was pared by 5 bases and J by 1 base, with 5 bases of the junction left unmatched.

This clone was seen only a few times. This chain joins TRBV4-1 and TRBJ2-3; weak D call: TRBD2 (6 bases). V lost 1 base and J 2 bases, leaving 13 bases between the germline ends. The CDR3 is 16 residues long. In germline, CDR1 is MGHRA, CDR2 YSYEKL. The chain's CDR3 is CASSQGRRGYTDTQYF. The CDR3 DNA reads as TGCGCCAGCAGCCAAGGACGGCGGGGATACACAGATACGCAGTATTTT.

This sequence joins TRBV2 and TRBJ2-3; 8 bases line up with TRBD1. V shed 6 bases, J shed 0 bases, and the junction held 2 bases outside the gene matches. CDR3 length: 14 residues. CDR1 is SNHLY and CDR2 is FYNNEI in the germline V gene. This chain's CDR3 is CASSWTGSTDTQYF. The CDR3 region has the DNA TGTGCCAGCAGCTGGACAGGGAGCACAGATACGCAGTATTTT.

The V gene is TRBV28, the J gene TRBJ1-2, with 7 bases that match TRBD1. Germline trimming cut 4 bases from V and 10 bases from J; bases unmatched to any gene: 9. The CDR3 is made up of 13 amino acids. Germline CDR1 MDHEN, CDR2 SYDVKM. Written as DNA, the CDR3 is TGTGCCAGCAGTTCAGGGGGGCTCGGGGACTACACCTTC. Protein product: CASSSGGLGDYTF.

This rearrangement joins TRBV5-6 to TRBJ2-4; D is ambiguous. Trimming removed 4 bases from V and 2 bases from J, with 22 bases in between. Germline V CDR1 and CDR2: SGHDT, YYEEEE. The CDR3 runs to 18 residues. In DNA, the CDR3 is TGTGCCAGCAGCGCAACCAAGCGAAGAAGCGTTCCCAAAAACATTCAGTACTTC. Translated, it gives CASSATKRRSVPKNIQYF.

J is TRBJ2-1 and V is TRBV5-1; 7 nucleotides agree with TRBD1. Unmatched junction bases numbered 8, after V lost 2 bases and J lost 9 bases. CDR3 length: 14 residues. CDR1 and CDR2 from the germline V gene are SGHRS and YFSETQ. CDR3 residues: CASSLDRVGTEQFF. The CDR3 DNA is TGCGCCAGCAGCTTAGACAGGGTGGGAACTGAGCAGTTCTTC.

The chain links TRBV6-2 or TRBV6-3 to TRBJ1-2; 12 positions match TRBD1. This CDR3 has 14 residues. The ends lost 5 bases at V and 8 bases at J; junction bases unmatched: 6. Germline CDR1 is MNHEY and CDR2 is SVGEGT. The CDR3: CASSTGTGGVGYTF. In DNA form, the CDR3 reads TGTGCCAGCAGTACCGGGACAGGGGGCGTCGGCTACACCTTC.

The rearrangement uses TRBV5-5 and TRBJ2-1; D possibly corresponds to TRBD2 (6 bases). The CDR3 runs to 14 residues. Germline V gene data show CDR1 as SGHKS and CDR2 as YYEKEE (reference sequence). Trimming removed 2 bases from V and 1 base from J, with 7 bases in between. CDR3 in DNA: TGTGCCAGCAGCTTTCGGGAGTCCTACAATGAGCAGTTCTTC. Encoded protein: CASSFRESYNEQFF. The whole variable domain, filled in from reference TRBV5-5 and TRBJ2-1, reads DAGVTQSPTHLIKTRGQQVTLRCSPISGHKSVSWYQQVLGQGPQFIFQYYEKEERGRGNFPDRFSARQFPNYSSELNVNALLLGDSALYLCASSFRESYNEQFFGPGTRLTVL.

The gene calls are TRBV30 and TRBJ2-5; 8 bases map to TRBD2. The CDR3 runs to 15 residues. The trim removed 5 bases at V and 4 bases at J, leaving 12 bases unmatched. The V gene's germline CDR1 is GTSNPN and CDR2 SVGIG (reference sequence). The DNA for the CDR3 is TGTGCCTGGGGACGGGGGGGGTCCGTAGGAGAGACCCAGTACTTC. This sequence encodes CAWGRGGSVGETQYF. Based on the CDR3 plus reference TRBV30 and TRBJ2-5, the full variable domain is SQTIHQWPATLVQPVGSPLSLECTVEGTSNPNLYWYRQAAGRGLQLLFYSVGIGQISSEVPQNLSASRPQDRQFILSSKKLLLSDSGFYLCAWGRGGSVGETQYFGPGTRLLVL.

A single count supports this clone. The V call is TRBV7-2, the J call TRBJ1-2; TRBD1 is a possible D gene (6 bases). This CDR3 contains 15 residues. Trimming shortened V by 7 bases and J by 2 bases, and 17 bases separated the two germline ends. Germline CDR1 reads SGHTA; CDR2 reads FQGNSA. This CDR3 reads CASTGGQKANYGYTF. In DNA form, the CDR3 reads TGTGCCAGCACCGGGGGGCAAAAGGCCAACTATGGCTACACCTTC.

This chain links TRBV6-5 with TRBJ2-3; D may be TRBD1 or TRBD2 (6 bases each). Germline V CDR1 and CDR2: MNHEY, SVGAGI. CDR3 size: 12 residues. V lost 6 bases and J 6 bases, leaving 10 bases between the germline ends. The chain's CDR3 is CASRKGGDTQYF. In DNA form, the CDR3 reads TGTGCCAGCAGGAAAGGGGGGGATACGCAGTATTTT.

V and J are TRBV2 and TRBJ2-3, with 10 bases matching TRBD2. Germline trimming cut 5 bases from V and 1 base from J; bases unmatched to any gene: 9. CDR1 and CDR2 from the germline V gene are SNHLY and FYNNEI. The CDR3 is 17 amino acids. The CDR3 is CASSLSVTSGRTDTQYF. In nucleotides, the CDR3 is TGTGCCAGCAGTCTAAGCGTGACTAGCGGGCGCACAGATACGCAGTATTTT.

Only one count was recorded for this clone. The CDR3 spells CASSFSRSYNEQFF. CDR3 DNA: TGTGCCAGCAGTTTTTCTCGCTCCTACAATGAGCAGTTCTTC. The V and J genes are TRBV6-5 and TRBJ2-1; D is ambiguous. V dropped 4 bases and J dropped 0 bases, with 7 bases sitting between them. Germline CDR1 is MNHEY and CDR2 is SVGAGI. The CDR3 has 14 amino acids.